The entry below describes one T cell receptor beta chain. This sample is part of a study of T cell responses to AZD1222 COVID-19 vaccine. The table came from immunoSEQ multiplex PCR; TCRdb's copy has only in-frame clones and leaves some out. This sample carries over 150,000 clones, about nine tenths of them seen once, and the ten largest clones take roughly 3.1%. With 3 bases removed from V and 8 bases from J, the gap between germline ends came to 16 bases. Looked up from germline, CDR1 is SNHLY and CDR2 is FYNNEI. This CDR3 region has 14 residues. This clonotype was obtained from an adult in good health. Sequencing used peripheral blood, obtained on day 0 of AZD1222 vaccination. This rearrangement joins TRBV2 to TRBJ1-2; D perhaps matches TRBD1 (5 bases). CDR3 in DNA: TGTGCCAGCAGTGATCAGGGAAATTTTGGGGGCTACACCTTC. This sequence encodes CASSDQGNFGGYTF.